This T cell receptor beta chain was captured by sequencing in a study of blood T cell repertoires in COVID-19. Study in general: The samples span acute and convalescent COVID-19 from the United States, Italy and Spain. The analysed material was cDNA or gDNA that came from T cells, B-cell-depleted T cells, or PBMCs.

Unmatched junction bases numbered 9, after V lost 5 bases and J lost 6 bases. There are 16 residues in the CDR3. Germline values: CDR1 LNHDA, CDR2 SQIVND (reference sequence). Some clones are missing from TCRdb's copy, which holds only in-frame ones; the method was immunoSEQ multiplex PCR. The table shows about 240,000 clones, with approximately 88% occurring only once. Sequencing was performed on peripheral blood. The chain couples TRBV19 to TRBJ2-7; TRBD2 matches at 14 bases. The sequence came from a woman in her 30s with acute or convalescent COVID-19. The CDR3 spells CASSLGLAGDGREQYF. For the CDR3, the DNA is TGTGCCAGTAGTCTGGGACTAGCGGGAGACGGACGCGAGCAGTACTTC.